The 18 T cell receptor beta chains presented below share a single source sample, sequenced in a study of neurological immune-mediated disorders. TCRdb independently ran MiXCR on the 5' RACE reads; one entry per CDR3 protein. The table has tens of thousands of distinct CDR3 sequences, 15% seen once. Sequenced input: PBMCs. The origin of the receptors is a man between 65 and 79 years old in good health.

In this sample, this clonotype turned up many times. The genes are TRBV12-3 or TRBV12-4 and TRBJ2-2; D may be TRBD1 or TRBD2 (5 bases each). Trimming took 5 bases from V and 1 from J, leaving 17 bases between them. The CDR3 is 17 amino acids. In nucleotides, the CDR3 is TGTGCCAGCAGTCCAGCCCTCTTGGGGGTGAACACCGGGGAGCTGTTTTTT. It codes for CASSPALLGVNTGELFF.

Regarding this clonotype: Since a much larger clone is just one base distant, this may be a read error. The chain links TRBV29-1 to TRBJ1-2; a possible D gene is TRBD1 (5 bases). Germline V CDR1 and CDR2: SQVTM, ANQGSEA. V was clipped by 4 bases and J by 3 bases, with 15 bases between them. This CDR3 comprises 14 residues. The DNA of the CDR3 is TGCAGCGTTGCCGACCCCCGGGACGACTATGGCTACACCTTC. Protein sequence: CSVADPRDDYGYTF.

This clonotype was recorded many times. CDR3 sequence reads: CASSRSGGEFAEKLFF. The CDR3 DNA sequence: TGTGCCAGCAGTCGGTCAGGGGGCGAATTCGCGGAAAAACTGTTTTTT. The chain uses TRBV2 and TRBJ1-4, with 8 bases that match TRBD1. The CDR3 sequence is 16 residues long. Germline-derived CDR1 and CDR2 are SNHLY and FYNNEI. V trimming: 5 bases; J trimming: 8 bases; junction bases outside the gene matches: 13.

This clonotype is deemed medium-sized (0.01 to 0.1%). The chain links TRBV15 to TRBJ2-2; D uncertain. The CDR3 extends over 16 amino acids. The V end lost 4 bases, the J end lost 7 bases, and 19 bases lay between the germline ends. Germline V gives CDR1 LNHNV, CDR2 YYDKDF (reference sequence). CDR3 DNA: TGTGCCACCAGCACCTCTCCCTCTATAGGAATCGGGGAGCTGTTTTTT. Translated, it gives CATSTSPSIGIGELFF. The full variable domain, its missing parts supplied by reference TRBV15 and TRBJ2-2, is DAMVIQNPRYQVTQFGKPVTLSCSQTLNHNVMYWYQQKSSQAPKLLFHYYDKDFNNEADTPDNFQSRRPNTSFCFLDIRSPGLGDTAMYLCATSTSPSIGIGELFFGEGSRLTVL.

This clonotype was recorded many times. The gene calls are TRBV7-2 and TRBJ2-5; weak D call: TRBD1 (6 bases). Deletions cut 3 bases from V and 6 bases from J, with 14 bases between. This CDR3 has 14 residues. Germline V gene data show CDR1 as SGHTA and CDR2 as FQGNSA. CDR3 amino acids: CASSFRQASQTQYF. The CDR3 DNA follows: TGTGCCAGCAGCTTCCGACAGGCCTCACAGACCCAGTACTTC.

This clonotype was seen repeatedly, ten times or more. J is TRBJ1-1 and V is TRBV5-1; 8 bases are shared with TRBD1. Unmatched junction bases numbered 4, after V lost 0 bases and J lost 0 bases. Germline CDR1 SGHRS, CDR2 YFSETQ. The CDR3 extends over 16 amino acids. CDR3 amino acids: CASSLGQGRMNTEAFF. The DNA of the CDR3 is TGCGCCAGCAGCTTGGGACAGGGGAGGATGAACACTGAAGCTTTCTTT.

This clonotype was observed at least ten times. V gene TRBV7-9 combines with J gene TRBJ1-2, with D perhaps matching TRBD1 (5 bases). The V end was cut by 5 bases, the J end by 2 bases, with 12 bases between. CDR1 SEHNR and CDR2 FQNEAQ come from the germline V gene (reference sequence). The CDR3 totals 14 residues. CDR3 sequence: CASSPGALNYGYTF. In DNA form, the CDR3 reads TGTGCCAGCAGCCCCGGGGCCCTGAACTATGGCTACACCTTC.

This clonotype was observed many times. This chain uses TRBV20-1 with TRBJ2-1; tentatively, D is TRBD1 (6 bases). Germline loops: CDR1 DFQATT, CDR2 SNEGSKA (reference sequence). V was shortened by 0 bases and J by 6 bases, with 15 bases between the two germline ends. This CDR3 comprises 15 residues. The CDR3 region is CSARDLDSNFNEQFF. DNA of the CDR3: TGCAGTGCTAGAGATCTGGACAGTAATTTCAATGAGCAGTTCTTC.

This clonotype was counted ten times or more. V and J are TRBV6-5 and TRBJ2-3; 7 bases are shared with TRBD2. The CDR3 covers 17 residues. The ends lost 2 bases at V and 0 bases at J; junction bases unmatched: 8. CDR1 MNHEY and CDR2 SVGAGI come from the germline V gene. The CDR3 DNA sequence: TGTGCCAGCAGTTACCAGATGGGAGCGGGGAGCACAGATACGCAGTATTTT. It encodes CASSYQMGAGSTDTQYF.

Ten or more counts support this clonotype. In DNA form, the CDR3 reads TGTGCCAGCAGCTTGGACGGGGGGGATGGCTACACCTTC. This codes for CASSLDGGDGYTF. V is TRBV7-9 and J is TRBJ1-2; D is possibly TRBD1 (5 bases). The germline V gene encodes CDR1 SEHNR and CDR2 FQNEAQ (reference sequence). This CDR3 has 13 amino acids. With 3 bases removed from V and 6 bases from J, the gap between germline ends came to 11 bases.

This clonotype was seen ten or more times. This sequence joins TRBV4-3 and TRBJ1-4; TRBD1 aligns across 7 bases. The junction had 3 bases not matched to a gene; V was cut back by 5 bases and J by 0 bases. Germline V lookup: CDR1 LGHNA, CDR2 YSLEER. CDR3 size: 15 residues. CDR3 coding DNA: TGCGCCAGCAGCACTACAGGGGCAACTAATGAAAAACTGTTTTTT. Translating gives CASSTTGATNEKLFF.

This clonotype was counted many times. The V and J genes are TRBV5-1 and TRBJ1-1; a weak D match, TRBD1 (5 bases). V was shortened by 3 bases and J by 0 bases, with 9 bases between the two germline ends. In germline, CDR1 is SGHRS, CDR2 YFSETQ. The CDR3 sequence is 14 residues long. The chain's CDR3 is CASSWRGVNTEAFF. DNA for the CDR3: TGCGCCAGCAGCTGGAGAGGGGTGAACACTGAAGCTTTCTTT.

This clonotype was picked up many times. The V gene is TRBV5-5, the J gene TRBJ1-2, with a tentative D call TRBD1 (6 bases). This CDR3 is built from 14 residues. Germline V gene data show CDR1 as SGHKS and CDR2 as YYEKEE (reference sequence). The V end lost 4 bases, the J end lost 8 bases, and 18 bases lay between the germline ends. The CDR3 nucleotides read TGTGCCAGCAGCACGGAGGGGGTACGTCCGGGCTACACCTTC. It translates to CASSTEGVRPGYTF. The whole variable domain, remainder taken from reference TRBV5-5 and TRBJ1-2, is DAGVTQSPTHLIKTRGQQVTLRCSPISGHKSVSWYQQVLGQGPQFIFQYYEKEERGRGNFPDRFSARQFPNYSSELNVNALLLGDSALYLCASSTEGVRPGYTFGSGTRLTVV.

This clonotype has at least ten counts. V and J are TRBV6-2 or TRBV6-3 and TRBJ1-1; 7 positions match TRBD1. The germline V gene has CDR1 MNHEY and CDR2 SVGEGT. Trimming removed 2 bases from V and 2 bases from J; junction bases left unmatched: 5. There are 15 residues in the CDR3. The CDR3 nucleotides read TGTGCCAGCAGTTACCCCCGGGACAGCAACACTGAAGCTTTCTTT. This encodes CASSYPRDSNTEAFF.

This clonotype was observed at least ten times. The chain carries TRBV20-1 and TRBJ2-5; 13 bases line up with TRBD2. J was trimmed by 5 bases and V by 5 bases; bases with no gene match: 8. This CDR3 has 15 residues. Germline values: CDR1 DFQATT, CDR2 SNEGSKA (reference sequence). CDR3 protein: CSAVRTSGSTETQYF. The CDR3 DNA follows: TGCAGTGCTGTCCGGACTAGCGGGAGTACGGAGACCCAGTACTTC.

This clonotype has ten or more counts. V usage is TRBV6-2 or TRBV6-3 and J usage is TRBJ1-3; D unclear. Trimming removed 8 bases from V and 4 bases from J, with 6 bases in between. Germline V gene sequence: CDR1 MNHEY, CDR2 SVGEGT. The CDR3 sequence is 11 residues long. The DNA of the CDR3 is TGTGCCAGCGGCAGCGGAAACACCATATATTTT. Translated: CASGSGNTIYF.

The chain has TRBV5-6 and TRBJ2-1; 11 bases map to TRBD2. The CDR3 spans 17 residues. CDR1 SGHDT and CDR2 YYEEEE come from the germline V gene. J gave up 4 bases and V 4 bases, and 10 bases lay outside the gene matches. The CDR3 DNA is TGTGCCAGCAGCGAAGGTCCGGGACTAGCGGCTTACAATGAGCAGTTCTTC. It translates to CASSEGPGLAAYNEQFF.

In its sample, this clonotype was seen a few times. This chain uses TRBV7-6 with TRBJ2-7; D remains unclear. In germline, CDR1 is SGHVS, CDR2 FNYEAQ. The ends were cut back, 0 bases at V and 3 bases at J, with 12 bases in the middle. The CDR3 has 15 amino acids. The DNA of the CDR3 is TGTGCCAGCAGCTTAGCACTAATTGCCGACTACGAGCAGTACTTC. This translates into CASSLALIADYEQYF.